This entry describes one T cell receptor beta chain. Its antigen is undetermined. These data come from a study of CD8+ T cells in alopecia areata. Study-wide results and caveats: Among the top 100, expanded CD8+ clones, as well as scalp clonality, were significantly decreased by tofacitinib. Relative to normal scalp, lesional scalp, especially alopecia totalis/universalis, showed higher clonality.

Treatment described: oral pan-JAK inhibitor, 5-10 mg twice daily. RNA was extracted and reverse transcribed into cDNA as the sequencing template. Sequenced by immunoSEQ multiplex PCR; TCRdb stores in-frame clones only, minus some. The top ten clones hold 3.3% of a sample with 190,000 or so clones, 45% to 75% of them seen once. Trimming shortened V by 4 bases and J by 0 bases, and 13 bases separated the two germline ends. CDR1 is SGHTA and CDR2 is FQGNSA in the germline V gene. There are 17 residues in the CDR3. The chain couples TRBV7-2 to TRBJ2-6; D unclear. This receptor was obtained from a human donor with alopecia areata. The starting material was CD4+ T cells sorted from blood, obtained at week 4, from a patient treated with tofacitinib. CDR3 sequence: CASSWVSGLSGANVLTF. CDR3 coding DNA: TGTGCCAGCAGCTGGGTTTCGGGCCTCTCTGGGGCCAACGTCCTGACTTTC.